The rows below give T cell receptor beta chains drawn from one sample of a study of blood T cell repertoires in COVID-19. Assay: immunoSEQ multiplex PCR; the TCRdb copy retains only in-frame clones and omits some. The data show about 270,000 clones, with approximately 90% seen just once and about 2.2% held by the top ten. What was sequenced was PBMCs or T cells enriched from blood (not recorded which). The origin of the receptors is a young woman who had recovered from COVID-19. Both conserved end residues are part of each CDR3. Fields, in order: clone size, J gene, V gene, D gene, CDR3 protein, CDR3 DNA. The D gene is left open where the match is weak. The listing skips clone size in some rows; elsewhere it reads once, few, many or a size class.

. | TRBJ2-7 | TRBV14 | . | CASSQDYSKQYF | TGTGCCAGCAGCCAAGACTACTCGAAACAGTACTTC
once | TRBJ1-5 | TRBV7-2 | . | CASSRRQGSNQPQHF | TGTGCCAGCAGTCGAAGGCAGGGGAGCAATCAGCCCCAGCATTTT
. | TRBJ2-1 | TRBV7-3 | TRBD1 | CASSFTGTGTYNEQFF | TGTGCCAGCAGCTTCACCGGGACAGGGACTTACAATGAGCAGTTCTTC
. | TRBJ1-2 | TRBV18 | TRBD1 | CASSIGTAVYGYTF | TGTGCCAGCTCAATCGGGACAGCTGTCTATGGCTACACCTTC
. | TRBJ1-6 | TRBV3-1/TRBV3-2 | . | CASSPLLTGENSPLHF | TGTGCCAGCAGTCCCCTTCTTACAGGCGAGAATTCACCCCTCCACTTT
. | TRBJ2-7 | TRBV6-5 | . | CASRAYSYEQYF | TGTGCCAGCAGGGCATATTCGTACGAGCAGTACTTC
. | TRBJ2-5 | TRBV9 | TRBD1 | CASSVEGQGNQYF | TGTGCCAGCAGCGTAGAGGGACAGGGGAACCAGTACTTC
. | TRBJ2-2 | TRBV5-1 | TRBD1 | CASNPTGATGELFF | TGCGCCAGCAATCCGACAGGGGCTACCGGGGAGCTGTTTTTT
few | TRBJ2-7 | TRBV6-5 | TRBD1 | CASSGTGVSYEQYF | TGTGCCAGCTCCGGGACAGGGGTATCCTACGAGCAGTACTTC
. | TRBJ1-1 | TRBV2 | . | CASRGSGPRAETEAFF | TGTGCCAGCAGGGGAAGCGGACCCAGAGCGGAGACTGAAGCTTTCTTT
. | TRBJ1-5 | TRBV23-1 | . | CASSQGTIDNQPQHF | TGCGCCAGCAGTCAAGGGACAATCGACAATCAGCCCCAGCATTTT
. | TRBJ2-7 | TRBV10-3 | . | CAISELGRTYEQYF | TGTGCCATCAGTGAGTTAGGCAGGACCTACGAGCAGTACTTC
. | TRBJ2-7 | TRBV25-1 | . | CASRFPGGHLSYEQYF | TGTGCCAGCAGGTTCCCGGGGGGCCACCTATCGTACGAGCAGTACTTC
. | TRBJ1-2 | TRBV27 | . | CASSFRGQQLYGYTF | TGTGCCAGCAGTTTCCGAGGACAGCAGCTCTATGGCTACACCTTC
. | TRBJ1-1 | TRBV5-6 | . | CASSTQGWDTEAFF | TGTGCCAGCAGCACACAGGGTTGGGACACTGAAGCTTTCTTT
. | TRBJ1-6 | TRBV2 | . | CASSGDYNSPLHF | TGTGCCAGCAGCGGGGACTATAATTCACCCCTCCACTTT
. | TRBJ2-3 | TRBV20-1 | TRBD2 | CSASSSGVLTDTQYF | TGCAGTGCTAGTTCTAGCGGGGTTCTTACAGATACGCAGTATTTT
. | TRBJ1-3 | TRBV2 | . | CASSVKQGSTSGNTIYF | TGTGCCAGCAGTGTCAAGCAGGGCTCGACCTCTGGAAACACCATATATTTT
. | TRBJ2-3 | TRBV5-1 | . | CASSLQGVGDTQYF | TGCGCCAGCAGCCTACAGGGTGTAGGAGATACGCAGTATTTT
. | TRBJ2-7 | TRBV5-1 | . | CASSLQAGTYEQYF | TGCGCCAGCAGCTTGCAGGCAGGGACCTACGAGCAGTACTTC